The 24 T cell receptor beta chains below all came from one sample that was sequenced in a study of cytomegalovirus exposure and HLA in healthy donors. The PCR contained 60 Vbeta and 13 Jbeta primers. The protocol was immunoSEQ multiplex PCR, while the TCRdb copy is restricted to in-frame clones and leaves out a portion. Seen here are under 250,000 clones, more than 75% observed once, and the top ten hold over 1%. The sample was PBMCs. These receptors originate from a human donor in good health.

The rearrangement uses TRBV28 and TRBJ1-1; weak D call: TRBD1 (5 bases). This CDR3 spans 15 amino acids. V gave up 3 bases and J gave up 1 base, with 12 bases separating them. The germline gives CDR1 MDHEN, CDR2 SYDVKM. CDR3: CASSFLTAGNTEAFF. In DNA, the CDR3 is TGTGCCAGCAGTTTCTTGACAGCTGGGAACACTGAAGCTTTCTTT. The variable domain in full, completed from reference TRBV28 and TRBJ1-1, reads DVKVTQSSRYLVKRTGEKVFLECVQDMDHENMFWYRQDPGLGLRLIYFSYDVKMKEKGDIPEGYSVSREKKERFSLILESASTNQTSMYLCASSFLTAGNTEAFFGQGTRLTVV.

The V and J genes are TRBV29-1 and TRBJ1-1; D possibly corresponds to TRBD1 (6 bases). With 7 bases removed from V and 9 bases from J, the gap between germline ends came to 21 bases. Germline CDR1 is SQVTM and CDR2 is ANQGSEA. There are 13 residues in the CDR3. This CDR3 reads CSAERGARSQAFF. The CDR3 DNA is TGCAGCGCCGAGCGGGGGGCGCGATCACAAGCTTTCTTT. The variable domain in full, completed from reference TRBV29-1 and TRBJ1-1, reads SAVISQKPSRDICQRGTSLTIQCQVDSQVTMMFWYRQQPGQSLTLIATANQGSEATYESGFVIDKFPISRPNLTFSTLTVSNMSPEDSSIYLCSAERGARSQAFFGQGTRLTVV.

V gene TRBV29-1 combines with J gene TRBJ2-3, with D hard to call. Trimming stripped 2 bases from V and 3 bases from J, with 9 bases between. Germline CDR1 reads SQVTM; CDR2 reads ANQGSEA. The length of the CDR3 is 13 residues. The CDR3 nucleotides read TGCAGCGTTGAAACAGAGAATACAGATACGCAGTATTTT. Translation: CSVETENTDTQYF.

CDR3 protein: CASSDTSGSGEKLFF. DNA of the CDR3: TGTGCCAGCAGTGACACATCAGGGTCAGGTGAAAAACTGTTTTTT. The gene calls are TRBV6-4 and TRBJ1-4; D perhaps matches TRBD1 (5 bases). CDR1 and CDR2 from the germline V gene are MRHNA and SNTAGT. The CDR3 contains 15 residues. Between the trimmed V and J ends, which lost 2 bases and 7 bases, there was a span of 14 bases.

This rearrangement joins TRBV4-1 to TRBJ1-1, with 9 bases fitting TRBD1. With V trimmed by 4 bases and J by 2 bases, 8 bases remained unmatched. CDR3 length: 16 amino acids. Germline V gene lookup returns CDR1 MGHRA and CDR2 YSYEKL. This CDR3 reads CASSRPRDRDNTEAFF. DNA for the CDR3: TGCGCCAGCAGCCGACCCCGGGACAGGGATAACACTGAAGCTTTCTTT.

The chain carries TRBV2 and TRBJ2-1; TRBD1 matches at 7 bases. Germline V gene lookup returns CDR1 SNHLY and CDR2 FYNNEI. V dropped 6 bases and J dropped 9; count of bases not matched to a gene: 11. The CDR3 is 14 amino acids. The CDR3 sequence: CASSDRAPLGEQFF. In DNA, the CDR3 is TGTGCCAGCAGCGACAGGGCACCCCTCGGTGAGCAGTTCTTC.

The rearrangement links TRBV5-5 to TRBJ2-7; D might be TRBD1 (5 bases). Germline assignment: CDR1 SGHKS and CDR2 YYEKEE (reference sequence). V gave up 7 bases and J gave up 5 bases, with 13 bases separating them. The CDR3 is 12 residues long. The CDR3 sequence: CASSPGLNEQYF. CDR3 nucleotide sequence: TGTGCCAGCTCTCCAGGGCTCAACGAGCAGTACTTC.

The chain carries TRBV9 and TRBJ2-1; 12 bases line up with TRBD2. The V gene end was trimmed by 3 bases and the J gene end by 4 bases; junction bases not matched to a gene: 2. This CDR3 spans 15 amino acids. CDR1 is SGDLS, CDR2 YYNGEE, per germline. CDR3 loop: CASSETSGSYNEQFF. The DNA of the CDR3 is TGTGCCAGCAGCGAGACTAGCGGGAGTTACAATGAGCAGTTCTTC.

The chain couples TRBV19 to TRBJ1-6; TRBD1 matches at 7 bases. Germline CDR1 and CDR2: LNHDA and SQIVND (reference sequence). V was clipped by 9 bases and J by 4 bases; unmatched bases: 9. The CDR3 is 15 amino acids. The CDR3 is CASKTGDSYNSPLHF. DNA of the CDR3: TGTGCCAGCAAGACGGGGGACAGTTATAATTCACCCCTCCACTTT.

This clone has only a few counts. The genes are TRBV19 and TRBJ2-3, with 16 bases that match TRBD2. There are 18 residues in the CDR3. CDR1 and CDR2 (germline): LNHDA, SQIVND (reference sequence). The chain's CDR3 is CVPRGLAGGPCCTDTQYF. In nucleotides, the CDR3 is TGTGTTCCGAGGGGACTAGCGGGAGGGCCCTGTTGTACAGATACGCAGTATTTT.

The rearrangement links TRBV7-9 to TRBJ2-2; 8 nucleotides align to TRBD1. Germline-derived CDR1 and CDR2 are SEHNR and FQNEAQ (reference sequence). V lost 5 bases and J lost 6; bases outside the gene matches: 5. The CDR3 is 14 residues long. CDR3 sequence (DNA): TGTGCCAGCAGCGGGGGGACAGGCCCCGGGGAGCTGTTTTTT. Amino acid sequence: CASSGGTGPGELFF.

The CDR3 sequence is CASSGLGGTGELFF. DNA for the CDR3: TGTGCCAGCAGTGGTTTAGGGGGCACCGGGGAGCTGTTTTTT. J is TRBJ2-2 and V is TRBV28, with D possibly matching TRBD1 (6 bases). Germline V gives CDR1 MDHEN, CDR2 SYDVKM. The CDR3 is 14 residues long. The V end was cut by 5 bases, the J end by 4 bases, with 11 bases between.

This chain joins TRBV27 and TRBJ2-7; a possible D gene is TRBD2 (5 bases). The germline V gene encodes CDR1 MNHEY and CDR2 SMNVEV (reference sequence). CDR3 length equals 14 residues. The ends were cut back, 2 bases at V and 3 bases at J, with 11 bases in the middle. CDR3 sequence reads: CASSLRTGIYEQYF. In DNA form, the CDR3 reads TGTGCCAGCAGTTTAAGGACTGGTATCTACGAGCAGTACTTC.

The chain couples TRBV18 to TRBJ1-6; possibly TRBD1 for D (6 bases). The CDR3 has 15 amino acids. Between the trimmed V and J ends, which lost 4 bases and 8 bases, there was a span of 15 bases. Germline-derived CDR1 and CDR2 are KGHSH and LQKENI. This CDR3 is CASSLNTGLDSPLHF. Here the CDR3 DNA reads TGTGCCAGCTCACTTAATACAGGGCTGGATTCACCCCTCCACTTT.

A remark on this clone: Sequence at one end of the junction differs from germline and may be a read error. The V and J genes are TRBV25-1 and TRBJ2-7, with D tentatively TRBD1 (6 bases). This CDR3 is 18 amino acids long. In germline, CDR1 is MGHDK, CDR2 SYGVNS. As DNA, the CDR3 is TGTGCCAGCAGTGAATCCAACGGAAAGGGACACCGGCCCTACGAGCAGCACTTC. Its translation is CASSESNGKGHRPYEQHF.

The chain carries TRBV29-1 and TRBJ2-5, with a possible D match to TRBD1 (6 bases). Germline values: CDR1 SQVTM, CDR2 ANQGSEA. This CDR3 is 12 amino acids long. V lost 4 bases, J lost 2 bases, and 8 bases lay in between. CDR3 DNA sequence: TGCAGCGTTGTCGGACAGCAAGAGACCCAGTACTTC. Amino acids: CSVVGQQETQYF. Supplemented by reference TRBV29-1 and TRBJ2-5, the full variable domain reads SAVISQKPSRDICQRGTSLTIQCQVDSQVTMMFWYRQQPGQSLTLIATANQGSEATYESGFVIDKFPISRPNLTFSTLTVSNMSPEDSSIYLCSVVGQQETQYFGPGTRLLVL.

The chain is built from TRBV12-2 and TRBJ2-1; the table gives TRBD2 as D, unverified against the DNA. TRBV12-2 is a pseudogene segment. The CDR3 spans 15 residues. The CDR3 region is CASRWTTRIIDEQFF. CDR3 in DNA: TGTGCAAGTCGCTGGACGACTAGAATTATAGATGAGCAGTTCTTC.

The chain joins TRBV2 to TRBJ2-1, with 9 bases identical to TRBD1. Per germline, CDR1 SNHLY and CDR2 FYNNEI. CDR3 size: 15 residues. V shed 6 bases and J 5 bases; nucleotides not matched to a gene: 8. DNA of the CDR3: TGTGCCAGCAGGCTCGACAGGGGGAGTCACAATGAGCAGTTCTTC. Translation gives CASRLDRGSHNEQFF.

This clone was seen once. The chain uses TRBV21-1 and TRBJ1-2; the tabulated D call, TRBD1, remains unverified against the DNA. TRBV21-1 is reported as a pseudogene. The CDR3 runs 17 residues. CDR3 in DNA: TGTGCCAGCAGGGTACCCATTAACAGGGCAAGAAGTGATGGCTACACCTTC. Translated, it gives CASRVPINRARSDGYTF.

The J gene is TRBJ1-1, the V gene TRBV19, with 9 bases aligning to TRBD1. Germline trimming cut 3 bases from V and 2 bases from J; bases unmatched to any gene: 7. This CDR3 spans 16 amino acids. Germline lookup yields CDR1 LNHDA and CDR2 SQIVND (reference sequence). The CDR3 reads CASSITGGPRNTEAFF. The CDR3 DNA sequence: TGTGCCAGTAGTATCACAGGGGGCCCGCGAAACACTGAAGCTTTCTTT. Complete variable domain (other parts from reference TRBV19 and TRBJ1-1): DGGITQSPKYLFRKEGQNVTLSCEQNLNHDAMYWYRQDPGQGLRLIYYSQIVNDFQKGDIAEGYSVSREKKESFPLTVTSAQKNPTAFYLCASSITGGPRNTEAFFGQGTRLTVV.

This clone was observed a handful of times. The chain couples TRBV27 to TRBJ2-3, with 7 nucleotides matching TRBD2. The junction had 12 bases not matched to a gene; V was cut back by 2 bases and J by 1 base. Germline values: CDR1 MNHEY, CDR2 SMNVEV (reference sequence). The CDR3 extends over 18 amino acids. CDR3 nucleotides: TGTGCCAGCAGTTTAGCCTATCGGGACTACTATCGCACAGATACGCAGTATTTT. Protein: CASSLAYRDYYRTDTQYF.

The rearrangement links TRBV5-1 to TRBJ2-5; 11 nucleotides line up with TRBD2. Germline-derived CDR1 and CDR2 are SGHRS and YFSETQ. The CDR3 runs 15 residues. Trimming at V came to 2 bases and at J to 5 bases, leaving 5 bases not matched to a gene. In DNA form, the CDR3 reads TGCGCCAGCAGCTTCGTAGCGGGAGGGCCTGAGACCCAGTACTTC. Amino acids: CASSFVAGGPETQYF.

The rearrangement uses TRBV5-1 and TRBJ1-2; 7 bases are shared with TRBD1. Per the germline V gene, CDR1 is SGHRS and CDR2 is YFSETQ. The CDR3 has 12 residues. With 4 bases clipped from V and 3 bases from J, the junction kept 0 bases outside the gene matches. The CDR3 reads CASSGTDYGYTF. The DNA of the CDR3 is TGCGCCAGCAGCGGGACAGACTATGGCTACACCTTC.

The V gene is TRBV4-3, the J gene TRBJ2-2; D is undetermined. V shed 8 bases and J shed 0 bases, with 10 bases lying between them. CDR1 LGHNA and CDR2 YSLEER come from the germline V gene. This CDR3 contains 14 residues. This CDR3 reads CASRLWTNTGELFF. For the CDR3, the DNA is TGCGCCAGCCGACTCTGGACGAACACCGGGGAGCTGTTTTTT.